What follows are 23 T cell receptor beta chains derived from one specimen sequenced in a study of technical replicates of blood from a handful of donors. Sequenced by immunoSEQ multiplex PCR; TCRdb stores in-frame clones only, minus some. The sample carries some 90,000 clones, around 96% recorded once. Sequencing was carried out using T cells isolated from PBMCs. These receptors all come from a human donor in good health.

V and J are TRBV30 and TRBJ2-7; 11 nucleotides line up with TRBD1. V was clipped by 2 bases and J by 2 bases; unmatched bases: 5. The CDR3 covers 15 residues. CDR1 and CDR2 from the germline V gene are GTSNPN and SVGIG (reference sequence). The chain's CDR3 is CAWSQGTGGTYEQYF. CDR3 nucleotides: TGTGCCTGGAGTCAGGGGACAGGGGGAACCTACGAGCAGTACTTC.

The chain employs TRBV7-6 and TRBJ1-1, with D possibly TRBD1 on 5 matching bases. The germline gives CDR1 SGHVS, CDR2 FNYEAQ. The V gene lost 5 bases and the J gene lost 4 bases, with 11 bases spanning the gap. CDR3 length: 13 residues. The CDR3 protein is CASSAGLITEAFF. The DNA for the CDR3 is TGTGCCAGCAGCGCAGGGTTAATCACTGAAGCTTTCTTT.

This clone has a handful of counts. The chain links TRBV6-4 to TRBJ2-6; no reliable D call. V lost 0 bases and J 1 base, leaving 4 bases between the germline ends. Germline CDR1 is MRHNA and CDR2 is SNTAGT. CDR3 length: 15 residues. The CDR3 is CASSDSSSGANVLTF. Here the CDR3 DNA reads TGTGCCAGCAGTGACTCGAGTTCTGGGGCCAACGTCCTGACTTTC.

The chain employs TRBV9 and TRBJ1-1; 7 nucleotides line up with TRBD1. Trimming took 4 bases from V and 3 from J; bases not matched to a gene: 6. Germline-derived CDR1 and CDR2 are SGDLS and YYNGEE. This CDR3 has 14 residues. The CDR3 reads CASSTRDSYTEAFF. The CDR3 DNA follows: TGTGCCAGCAGCACCCGGGACAGCTACACTGAAGCTTTCTTT.

The chain has TRBV9 and TRBJ2-5, with TRBD1 matching 9 bases. V shed 0 bases, J shed 4 bases, and the junction held 10 bases outside the gene matches. CDR1 is SGDLS and CDR2 is YYNGEE in the germline V gene. CDR3 length equals 17 residues. The CDR3, as DNA: TGTGCCAGCAGCGTAGGCAGGGGACAGGGAGTTGGAGAGACCCAGTACTTC. Protein sequence: CASSVGRGQGVGETQYF.

The rearrangement joins TRBV27 to TRBJ2-5, with D tentatively TRBD1 (5 bases). The CDR3 covers 13 residues. The V end was cut by 2 bases, the J end by 4 bases, with 8 bases between. The germline V gene has CDR1 MNHEY and CDR2 SMNVEV (reference sequence). The DNA of the CDR3 is TGTGCCAGCAGTTTAATCAGGGCAGAGACCCAGTACTTC. This sequence encodes CASSLIRAETQYF.

The chain couples TRBV29-1 to TRBJ2-3, with D maybe TRBD2 (6 bases). The CDR3 sequence is 15 residues long. Trimming shortened V by 0 bases and J by 4 bases, and 14 bases separated the two germline ends. The germline gives CDR1 SQVTM, CDR2 ANQGSEA. CDR3 sequence: CSVEDLLAHPDTQYF. CDR3 sequence (DNA): TGCAGCGTTGAAGATTTACTAGCCCACCCAGATACGCAGTATTTT.

V usage is TRBV28 and J usage is TRBJ2-5; TRBD2 is a possible D gene (7 bases). V was shortened by 2 bases and J by 3 bases, with 19 bases between the two germline ends. Germline V gene sequence: CDR1 MDHEN, CDR2 SYDVKM. This CDR3 contains 17 residues. The CDR3 DNA reads TGTGCCAGCAGTTTAAATCCTTCCCGGGGGGCAGAAGAGACCCAGTACTTC. Its translation: CASSLNPSRGAEETQYF.

The chain is built from TRBV6-5 and TRBJ2-7; tentative D call: TRBD2 (5 bases). Germline CDR1 is MNHEY and CDR2 is SVGAGI. Trimming removed 2 bases from V and 3 bases from J, with 5 bases in between. CDR3 length: 12 amino acids. The CDR3 sequence is CASSYRGYEQYF. The CDR3 nucleotides are TGTGCCAGCAGTTACCGGGGCTACGAGCAGTACTTC.

V usage is TRBV11-3 and J usage is TRBJ2-7, with D tentatively TRBD2 (6 bases). In germline, CDR1 is SGHNT, CDR2 YENEEA. This CDR3 comprises 15 residues. V was cut by 0 bases and J by 7 bases, with 16 bases left in between. CDR3 protein: CASSLDPGPGGEQYF. As DNA, the CDR3 is TGTGCCAGCAGCTTAGATCCGGGGCCTGGAGGGGAGCAGTACTTC.

The rearrangement links TRBV15 to TRBJ1-4; D ambiguous. In germline, CDR1 is LNHNV, CDR2 YYDKDF (reference sequence). V lost 1 base to trimming and J lost 0 bases, with 9 bases between them. The CDR3 length is 16 residues. The CDR3: CATSRGSRATNEKLFF. The CDR3 nucleotides are TGTGCCACCAGCAGAGGTTCGCGGGCAACTAATGAAAAACTGTTTTTT.

V usage is TRBV10-3 and J usage is TRBJ1-2; D may be TRBD1 (6 bases). V was clipped by 8 bases and J by 8 bases, with 12 bases between them. Germline values: CDR1 ENHRY, CDR2 SYGVKD. CDR3 size: 11 residues. CDR3 in amino acids: CAIFSTGGYTF. The DNA for the CDR3 is TGTGCCATCTTTAGTACAGGGGGCTACACCTTC.

The chain employs TRBV15 and TRBJ2-3, with 8 bases lining up with TRBD2. The trim removed 8 bases at V and 5 bases at J, leaving 9 bases unmatched. The CDR3 consists of 14 residues. The germline CDR1 and CDR2 sequences are LNHNV and YYDKDF (reference sequence). The CDR3 protein is CATDTTGTRDTQYF. CDR3 nucleotides: TGTGCCACCGATACGACCGGGACTAGAGATACGCAGTATTTT.

The chain employs TRBV7-3 and TRBJ2-3, with 10 bases fitting TRBD2. The CDR3 contains 21 residues. The V gene's germline CDR1 is SGHTA and CDR2 FQGTGA. V dropped 0 bases and J dropped 0; count of bases not matched to a gene: 15. CDR3 region: CASSLTLQTSGNISSTDTQYF. In nucleotides, the CDR3 is TGTGCCAGCAGCTTAACGTTACAAACTAGCGGGAACATTTCTAGCACAGATACGCAGTATTTT.

The chain recombines TRBV6-1 with TRBJ2-3; tentative D call: TRBD1 (5 bases). Germline values: CDR1 MNHNS, CDR2 SASEGT. The ends were cut back, 3 bases at V and 3 bases at J, with 13 bases in the middle. This CDR3 contains 15 residues. In nucleotides, the CDR3 is TGTGCCAGCAGTGATTGGGCAGGGCATACAGATACGCAGTATTTT. Translating gives CASSDWAGHTDTQYF.

This chain connects TRBV4-1 to TRBJ2-1, with 8 bases that match TRBD2. The length of the CDR3 is 17 residues. V gave up 0 bases and J gave up 7 bases; unmatched junction bases: 11. Germline loops: CDR1 MGHRA, CDR2 YSYEKL. Written as DNA, the CDR3 is TGCGCCAGCAGCCAAGAAATTCAGCGGGAGTCAGGGAATGAGCAGTTCTTC. It specifies CASSQEIQRESGNEQFF.

This sequence joins TRBV21-1 and TRBJ2-4; TRBD1 reflects the table's D call only, with no check against the DNA. TRBV21-1 is shown as a pseudogene. This CDR3 comprises 20 residues. The CDR3 DNA sequence: TGTGCCAGCAGCAAAGTTCCACAGGGGGCCCATTTAGCGGAGCAAAACATTCAGTACTTC. It is translated as CASSKVPQGAHLAEQNIQYF.

The V call is TRBV27, the J call TRBJ2-7; D is possibly TRBD2 (6 bases). The V gene's germline CDR1 is MNHEY and CDR2 SMNVEV (reference sequence). Between the trimmed V and J ends, which lost 2 bases and 3 bases, there was a span of 23 bases. CDR3 length equals 18 residues. The CDR3 DNA reads as TGTGCCAGCAGTTTAGTGGGTGGTGGGGCTAGCGCAGACTACGAGCAGTACTTC. It yields the protein CASSLVGGGASADYEQYF.

This clone was counted a single time. The chain links TRBV7-9 to TRBJ1-4; possibly TRBD1 for D (5 bases). Germline CDR1 SEHNR, CDR2 FQNEAQ (reference sequence). V was pared by 6 bases and J by 5 bases, with 7 bases between. CDR3 size: 12 residues. CDR3 sequence: CASRGLNEKLFF. In DNA, the CDR3 is TGTGCCAGCAGGGGGCTGAATGAAAAACTGTTTTTT.

The chain links TRBV6-1 to TRBJ2-2; D is possibly TRBD1 (5 bases). CDR3 length equals 14 residues. Germline V gene lookup returns CDR1 MNHNS and CDR2 SASEGT. The V and J ends lost 7 bases and 1 base respectively, with 10 bases between them. The CDR3 DNA follows: TGTGCCAGCACAGGGCCAGGGAACACCGGGGAGCTGTTTTTT. This sequence encodes CASTGPGNTGELFF.

The V gene is TRBV29-1, the J gene TRBJ2-5, with 9 nucleotides matching TRBD2. The J segment lost 1 base and the V segment lost 6 bases, leaving 6 bases of the junction unmatched. This CDR3 spans 14 amino acids. CDR1 SQVTM and CDR2 ANQGSEA come from the germline V gene. The CDR3 sequence: CSVPSGTIQETQYF. CDR3 bases: TGCAGCGTGCCTAGCGGGACGATCCAAGAGACCCAGTACTTC.

CDR3 in amino acids: CASSVTDRQFF. CDR3 in DNA: TGTGCCAGCAGCGTAACTGATCGGCAGTTCTTC. The V gene is TRBV11-3, the J gene TRBJ2-1; D remains ambiguous. The germline V and J ends were trimmed by 5 bases and 12 bases, with 11 bases remaining between them. The germline gives CDR1 SGHNT, CDR2 YENEEA. The CDR3 extends over 11 amino acids.

V usage is TRBV19 and J usage is TRBJ1-2, with 7 bases matching TRBD1. Per germline, CDR1 LNHDA and CDR2 SQIVND (reference sequence). The CDR3 length is 14 residues. The V gene end was trimmed by 6 bases and the J gene end by 1 base; junction bases not matched to a gene: 5. DNA of the CDR3: TGTGCCAGTAGACAGGGGATGGTTAACTATGGCTACACCTTC. Protein product: CASRQGMVNYGYTF.